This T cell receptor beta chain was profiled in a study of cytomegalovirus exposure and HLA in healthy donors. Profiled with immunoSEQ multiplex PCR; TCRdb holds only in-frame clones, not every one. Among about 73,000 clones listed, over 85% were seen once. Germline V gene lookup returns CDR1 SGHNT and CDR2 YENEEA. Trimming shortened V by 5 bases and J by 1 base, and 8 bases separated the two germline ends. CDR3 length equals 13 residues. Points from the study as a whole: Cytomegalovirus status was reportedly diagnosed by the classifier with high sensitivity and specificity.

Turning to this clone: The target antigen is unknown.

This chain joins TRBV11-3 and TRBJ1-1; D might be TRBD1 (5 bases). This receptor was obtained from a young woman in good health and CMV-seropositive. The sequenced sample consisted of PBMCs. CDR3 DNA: TGTGCCAGCAGCCGTGACAGGAACACTGAAGCTTTCTTT. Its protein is CASSRDRNTEAFF.